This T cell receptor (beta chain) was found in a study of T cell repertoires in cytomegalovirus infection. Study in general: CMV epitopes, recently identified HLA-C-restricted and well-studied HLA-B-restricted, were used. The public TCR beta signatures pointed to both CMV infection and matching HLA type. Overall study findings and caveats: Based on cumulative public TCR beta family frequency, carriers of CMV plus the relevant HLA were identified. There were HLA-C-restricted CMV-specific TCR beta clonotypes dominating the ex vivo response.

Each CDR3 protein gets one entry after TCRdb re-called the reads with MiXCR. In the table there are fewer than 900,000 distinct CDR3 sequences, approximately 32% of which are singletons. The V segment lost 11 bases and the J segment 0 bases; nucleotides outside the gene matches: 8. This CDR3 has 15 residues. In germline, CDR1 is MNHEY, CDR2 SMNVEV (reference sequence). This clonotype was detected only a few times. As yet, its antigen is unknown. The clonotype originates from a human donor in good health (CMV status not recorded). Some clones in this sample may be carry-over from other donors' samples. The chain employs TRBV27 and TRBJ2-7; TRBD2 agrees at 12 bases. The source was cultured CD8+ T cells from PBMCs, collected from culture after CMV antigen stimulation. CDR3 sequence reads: CASSLAGGSSYEQYV. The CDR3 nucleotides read TGTGCCTCGTCTCTAGCGGGGGGGAGCTCCTACGAGCAGTACGTC.